These 22 T cell receptor beta chains share one sample of origin, sequenced in a study of cytotoxic CD8 clonotypes in ibrutinib-treated CLL (dated by TCRdb to about 2021). The receptor library was made with the immunoSEQ multiplex PCR assay. The immuneACCESS repertoire file appears here via TCRdb, limited to in-frame rearrangements. These files lack a portion of the clones; in checked studies, under half of the deficit traces to unresolved V genes, and the cause of the others is not known. The sample table shows approximately 90,000 clones, and approximately 77% are seen once. Around 24% of the sample comes from the top ten. The label giving this sample's time point can be read as: approximately 25 months on ibrutinib. The source material was PBMCs, sampled after 24 months of ibrutinib treatment. The receptor set was obtained from a human donor with chronic lymphocytic leukemia.

The table lists this clone with a few counts. The gene calls are TRBV7-2 and TRBJ1-2; 7 positions agree with TRBD1. The CDR3 covers 15 residues. V gave up 4 bases and J gave up 8 bases; unmatched junction bases: 13. Germline lookup yields CDR1 SGHTA and CDR2 FQGNSA. As DNA, the CDR3 is TGTGCCAGCAGCTCCTTATTCGACAGGGAGCGAGGCTACACCTTC. Translation gives CASSSLFDRERGYTF.

The V call is TRBV9, the J call TRBJ2-3; D gene unclear. CDR1 and CDR2 from the germline V gene are SGDLS and YYNGEE. V lost 0 bases and J 1 base, leaving 9 bases between the germline ends. The CDR3 covers 15 residues. The CDR3, as DNA: TGTGCCAGCAGCGTAGCCGCCGTTGGCACAGATACGCAGTATTTT. As protein: CASSVAAVGTDTQYF.

The chain combines TRBV27 with TRBJ1-4; no firm D call. The V gene's germline CDR1 is MNHEY and CDR2 SMNVEV (reference sequence). Trimming pared 6 bases from V and 2 bases from J, leaving 16 bases between. This CDR3 has 16 residues. DNA for the CDR3: TGTGCCAGCAGACCTCTCGGAGGGTTGACTAATGAAAAACTGTTTTTT. Protein: CASRPLGGLTNEKLFF.

The chain employs TRBV5-4 and TRBJ1-6; D unclear. The CDR3 is 17 amino acids. V was shortened by 1 base and J by 0 bases, with 11 bases between the two germline ends. Germline lookup yields CDR1 SGHNT and CDR2 YYREEE (reference sequence). The CDR3 DNA reads as TGTGCCAGCAGCTTGTTTCGGCTGAGCTCCTATAATTCACCCCTCCACTTT. Its translation is CASSLFRLSSYNSPLHF.

The chain recombines TRBV6-1 with TRBJ1-1; D is undetermined. The germline gives CDR1 MNHNS, CDR2 SASEGT. The V end was cut by 2 bases, the J end by 5 bases, with 9 bases between. The CDR3 spans 13 residues. This chain's CDR3 is CASSELRVTEAFF. In nucleotides, the CDR3 is TGTGCCAGCAGTGAATTGAGAGTTACTGAAGCTTTCTTT.

The chain uses TRBV10-2 and TRBJ1-5; 9 nucleotides match TRBD1. The CDR3 runs to 13 residues. V gave up 6 bases and J gave up 7 bases; unmatched junction bases: 4. Germline V CDR1 and CDR2: WSHSY, SAAADI. The CDR3 sequence: CASRGQGGQPQHF. The CDR3 coding sequence is TGCGCCAGCAGGGGACAGGGCGGGCAGCCCCAGCATTTT.

The CDR3 sequence: CASSRGQAANEKLFF. In DNA, the CDR3 is TGTGCCAGCAGCCGAGGACAGGCCGCTAATGAAAAACTGTTTTTT. V usage is TRBV11-2 and J usage is TRBJ1-4; 7 positions agree with TRBD1. V was clipped by 5 bases and J by 3 bases; unmatched bases: 6. This CDR3 has 15 residues. CDR1 SGHAT and CDR2 FQNNGV come from the germline V gene.

The chain employs TRBV6-5 and TRBJ1-3; unclear D gene. The CDR3 totals 14 residues. V lost 0 bases and J lost 2, with 5 bases in between. The germline CDR1 and CDR2 sequences are MNHEY and SVGAGI. CDR3 sequence: CASSYSRAGNTIYF. CDR3 DNA: TGTGCCAGCAGTTACTCGAGGGCTGGAAACACCATATATTTT.

The chain carries TRBV11-2 and TRBJ1-4; D uncertain. The CDR3 is 15 amino acids. V shed 2 bases and J shed 6 bases, with 13 bases lying between them. Germline V gene lookup returns CDR1 SGHAT and CDR2 FQNNGV. In DNA form, the CDR3 reads TGTGCCAGCAGCTTAACGGGTGGGGTAGATGAAAAACTGTTTTTT. Protein sequence: CASSLTGGVDEKLFF.

The rearrangement joins TRBV5-1 to TRBJ2-4, with TRBD1 matching over 7 bases. This CDR3 has 17 amino acids. J gave up 0 bases and V 2 bases, and 8 bases lay outside the gene matches. The germline V gene has CDR1 SGHRS and CDR2 YFSETQ. This chain's CDR3 is CASSFDRTGLAKNIQYF. The CDR3 nucleotides read TGCGCCAGCAGCTTCGATAGGACAGGATTAGCCAAAAACATTCAGTACTTC.

The chain joins TRBV18 to TRBJ2-7, with TRBD1 matching over 8 bases. There are 15 residues in the CDR3. With V trimmed by 4 bases and J by 1 base, 6 bases remained unmatched. The germline V gene has CDR1 KGHSH and CDR2 LQKENI. The CDR3 spells CASSLAGTGSYEQYF. CDR3 DNA sequence: TGTGCCAGCTCACTCGCCGGGACAGGTTCCTACGAGCAGTACTTC. Complete variable domain (other parts from reference TRBV18 and TRBJ2-7): NAGVMQNPRHLVRRRGQEARLRCSPMKGHSHVYWYRQLPEEGLKFMVYLQKENIIDESGMPKERFSAEFPKEGPSILRIQQVVRGDSAAYFCASSLAGTGSYEQYFGPGTRLTVT.

The V gene is TRBV4-1, the J gene TRBJ2-7; 12 nucleotides agree with TRBD2. Germline CDR1 MGHRA, CDR2 YSYEKL. This CDR3 has 16 amino acids. V gave up 1 base and J gave up 7 bases; unmatched junction bases: 8. The CDR3 nucleotides read TGCGCCAGCAGCCAAGTCCCGCTAGCGGGAGGGGGGGAGCAGTACTTC. As protein: CASSQVPLAGGGEQYF.

The gene calls are TRBV18 and TRBJ2-7; tentatively, D is TRBD2 (6 bases). The V and J ends lost 3 bases and 6 bases respectively, with 15 bases between them. There are 14 residues in the CDR3. Germline loops: CDR1 KGHSH, CDR2 LQKENI. CDR3 protein: CASSPRAGTGEQYF. CDR3 coding DNA: TGTGCCAGCTCACCTCGGGCGGGGACGGGCGAGCAGTACTTC.

V usage is TRBV6-1 and J usage is TRBJ1-5; 11 bases fit TRBD1. Looked up from germline, CDR1 is MNHNS and CDR2 is SASEGT. The CDR3 has 16 amino acids. V shed 4 bases, J shed 0 bases, and the junction held 2 bases outside the gene matches. CDR3 bases: TGTGCCAGCAGTGGGGACAGGGGGTTTAGCAATCAGCCCCAGCATTTT. Translation: CASSGDRGFSNQPQHF.

This chain joins TRBV18 and TRBJ1-6; TRBD1 matches 8 bases. The germline V gene encodes CDR1 KGHSH and CDR2 LQKENI. CDR3 length equals 15 residues. V lost 0 bases to trimming and J lost 6 bases; unmatched junction nucleotides: 1. CDR3 in DNA: TGTGCCAGCTCACCACCTGGACAGGGTAATTCACCCCTCCACTTT. Its translation: CASSPPGQGNSPLHF.

In this sample, this clone turned up once. V is TRBV2 and J is TRBJ1-1; D remains unclear. This CDR3 spans 14 amino acids. Germline lookup yields CDR1 SNHLY and CDR2 FYNNEI. Trimming pared 2 bases from V and 0 bases from J, leaving 7 bases between. This chain's CDR3 is CASSELAVNTEAFF. In nucleotides, the CDR3 is TGTGCCAGCAGTGAATTGGCAGTGAACACTGAAGCTTTCTTT.

This sequence joins TRBV28 and TRBJ1-2; 8 nucleotides match TRBD1. Germline assignment: CDR1 MDHEN and CDR2 SYDVKM. The CDR3 is made up of 15 amino acids. Trimming took 7 bases from V and 3 from J; bases not matched to a gene: 10. CDR3 nucleotides: TGTGCCAGCACCTCTCAGGACAGGGAGTACTATGGCTACACCTTC. Amino acid sequence: CASTSQDREYYGYTF.

The chain couples TRBV7-2 to TRBJ2-5, with D uncertain. The V and J ends lost 2 bases and 4 bases respectively, with 5 bases between them. This CDR3 has 12 amino acids. The germline CDR1 and CDR2 sequences are SGHTA and FQGNSA. The CDR3: CASSLKGETQYF. As DNA, the CDR3 is TGTGCCAGCAGCTTAAAGGGAGAGACCCAGTACTTC. Full variable domain (missing parts from reference TRBV7-2 and TRBJ2-5): GAGVSQSPSNKVTEKGKDVELRCDPISGHTALYWYRQSLGQGLEFLIYFQGNSAPDKSGLPSDRFSAERTGGSVSTLTIQRTQQEDSAVYLCASSLKGETQYFGPGTRLLVL.

Only a few counts were recorded for this clone. The chain links TRBV27 to TRBJ1-5, with 8 bases lining up with TRBD1. Per the germline V gene, CDR1 is MNHEY and CDR2 is SMNVEV (reference sequence). This CDR3 has 15 residues. V shed 2 bases and J 4 bases; nucleotides not matched to a gene: 4. In DNA form, the CDR3 reads TGTGCCAGCAGTTTAAGACAGGGGTTAAATCAGCCCCAGCATTTT. It is translated as CASSLRQGLNQPQHF.

The chain uses TRBV7-2 and TRBJ1-3, with D unresolved. Trimming removed 3 bases from V and 0 bases from J, with 12 bases in between. The germline CDR1 and CDR2 sequences are SGHTA and FQGNSA. This CDR3 is 16 amino acids long. The CDR3 bases are TGTGCCAGCAGCTTCGAACTACCCAGCTCTGGAAACACCATATATTTT. It yields the protein CASSFELPSSGNTIYF.

The chain links TRBV9 to TRBJ2-2, with no clear D. This CDR3 region has 12 residues. Germline V gene sequence: CDR1 SGDLS, CDR2 YYNGEE. V gave up 0 bases and J gave up 8 bases, with 5 bases separating them. The CDR3 DNA follows: TGTGCCAGCAGCGTAGCGGTAGGGGAGCTGTTTTTT. Amino acids: CASSVAVGELFF.

V is TRBV7-2 and J is TRBJ1-3, with 8 bases matching TRBD1. The ends lost 4 bases at V and 7 bases at J; junction bases unmatched: 6. Germline loops: CDR1 SGHTA, CDR2 FQGNSA. The CDR3 runs 14 residues. CDR3 in amino acids: CASSSGQGGNTIYF. The CDR3 DNA reads as TGTGCCAGCAGCTCAGGACAGGGAGGGAACACCATATATTTT.